Sequencing of this T cell receptor beta chain was carried out in a study of regulatory T cells in long-lasting Graves disease. Study-wide results and caveats: The TCR repertoire of persistent Graves' patients was less diverse than that of newly diagnosed ones.

Time point denoted: newly diagnosed GD, antithyroid drugs for less than 3 months. RNA from PBMCs was the source of the TCR library. Arm-PCR with iRepertoire HTBI primers amplified the CDR3 regions for these TCR beta libraries. In the authors' methods: The samples yielded about 60 TRBV and roughly 15 TRBJ segments. TCRdb reanalysed the multiplex PCR reads using MiXCR and keeps one entry per CDR3 protein. TCRdb assigned the V and J calls; the authors' analysis was not used. The top ten clones hold 15% to 20% of a sample with hundreds of thousands of distinct CDR3 sequences, about 15% of them seen once. There are a few counts of this clonotype. The target antigen is unknown. Germline V gene sequence: CDR1 SGDLS, CDR2 YYNGEE. Deletions cut 0 bases from V and 2 bases from J, with 29 bases between. The CDR3 covers 21 residues. These records were also assigned to another study, of T cells in Graves' hyperthyroidism and ophthalmopathy.

The chain uses TRBV9 and TRBJ2-5, with a possible D match to TRBD2 (5 bases). The sequences come from peripheral blood mononuclear cells (PBMCs), collected at new diagnosis, from a patient treated with antithyroid drugs. The source is a young woman with Graves disease. The CDR3 region is CASSVAPNLEVGRGGQETQYF. DNA for the CDR3: TGTGCCAGCAGCGTAGCTCCAAATCTCGAAGTTGGGAGAGGCGGGCAAGAGACCCAGTACTTC.